The text below deals with one T cell receptor (beta chain). Selection required adequate fresh-frozen tumor tissue plus more than two years' survival data. All glioblastoma patients lacked an isocitrate dehydrogenase mutation. Germline CDR1 and CDR2: LNHDA and SQIVND (reference sequence). The CDR3 is 17 amino acids. Trimming took 2 bases from V and 4 from J, leaving 19 bases between them. Libraries were prepared by immunoSEQ multiplex PCR; TCRdb keeps only in-frame clonotypes and omits some of them. The sample records roughly 98,000 clones, 80% to 90% being singletons. This specimen comes from a study of glioma-infiltrating T cells after dendritic cell vaccination.

The TCR originated in a human donor with glioblastoma. The sequencing here drew on blood, taken before dendritic cell vaccination. V usage is TRBV19 and J usage is TRBJ2-3, with a possible D match to TRBD1 (6 bases). This chain's CDR3 is CASSISPTGMGSDTQYF. CDR3 sequence (DNA): TGTGCCAGTAGTATATCCCCTACAGGGATGGGATCAGATACGCAGTATTTT.